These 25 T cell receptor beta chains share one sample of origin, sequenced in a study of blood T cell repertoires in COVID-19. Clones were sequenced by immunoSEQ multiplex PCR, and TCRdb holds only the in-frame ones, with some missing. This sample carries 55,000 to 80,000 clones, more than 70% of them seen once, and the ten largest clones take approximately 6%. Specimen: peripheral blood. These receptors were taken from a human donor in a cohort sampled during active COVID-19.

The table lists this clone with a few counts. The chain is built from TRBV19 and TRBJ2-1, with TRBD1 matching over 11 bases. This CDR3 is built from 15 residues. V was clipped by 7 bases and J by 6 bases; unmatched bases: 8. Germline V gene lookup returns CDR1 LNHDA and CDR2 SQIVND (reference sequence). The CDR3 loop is CASKNGQGAVNEQFF. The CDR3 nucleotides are TGTGCCAGTAAGAACGGACAGGGGGCGGTCAATGAGCAGTTCTTC.

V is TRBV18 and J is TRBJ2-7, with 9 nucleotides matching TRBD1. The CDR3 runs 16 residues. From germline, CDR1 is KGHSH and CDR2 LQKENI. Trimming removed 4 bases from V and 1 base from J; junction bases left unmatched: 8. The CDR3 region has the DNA TGTGCCAGCTCACTCCTTGGGGGACAGGGATCCTACGAGCAGTACTTC. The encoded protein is CASSLLGGQGSYEQYF.

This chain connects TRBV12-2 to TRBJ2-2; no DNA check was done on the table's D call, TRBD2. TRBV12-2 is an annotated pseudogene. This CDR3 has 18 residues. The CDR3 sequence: CASRLERDSGSVAGELFF. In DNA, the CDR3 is TGTGCAAGTCGCTTAGAAAGGGATAGCGGGAGTGTAGCCGGGGAGCTGTTTTTT.

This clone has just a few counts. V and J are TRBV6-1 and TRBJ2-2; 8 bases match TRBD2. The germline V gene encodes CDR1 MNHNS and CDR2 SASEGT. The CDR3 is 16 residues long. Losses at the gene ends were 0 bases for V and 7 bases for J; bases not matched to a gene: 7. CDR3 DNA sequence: TGTGCCAGCAGTGAAGCGCACGGACTAGCTGGCGGGGAGCTGTTTTTT. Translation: CASSEAHGLAGGELFF.

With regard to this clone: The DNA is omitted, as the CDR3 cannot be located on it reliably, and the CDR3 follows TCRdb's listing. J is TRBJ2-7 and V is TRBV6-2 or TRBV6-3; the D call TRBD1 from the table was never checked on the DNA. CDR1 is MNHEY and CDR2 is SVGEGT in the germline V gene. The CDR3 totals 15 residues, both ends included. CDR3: CASSFFGQGDYEQYF.

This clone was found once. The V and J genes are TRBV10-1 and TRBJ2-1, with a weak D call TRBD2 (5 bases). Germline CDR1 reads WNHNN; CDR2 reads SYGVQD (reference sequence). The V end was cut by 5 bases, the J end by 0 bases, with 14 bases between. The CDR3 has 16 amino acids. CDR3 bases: TGCGCCAGCAGTTTAAATTCGGGGAGCTCCTACAATGAGCAGTTCTTC. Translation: CASSLNSGSSYNEQFF.

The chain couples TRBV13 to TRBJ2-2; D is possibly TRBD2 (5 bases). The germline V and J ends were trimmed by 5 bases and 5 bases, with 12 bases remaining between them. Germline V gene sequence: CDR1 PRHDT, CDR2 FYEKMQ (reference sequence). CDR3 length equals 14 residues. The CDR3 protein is CASSPGLLTGELFF. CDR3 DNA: TGTGCCAGCAGCCCTGGACTCCTAACCGGGGAGCTGTTTTTT. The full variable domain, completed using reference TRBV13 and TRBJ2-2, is AAGVIQSPRHLIKEKRETATLKCYPIPRHDTVYWYQQGPGQDPQFLISFYEKMQSDKGSIPDRFSAQQFSDYHSELNMSSLELGDSALYFCASSPGLLTGELFFGEGSRLTVL.

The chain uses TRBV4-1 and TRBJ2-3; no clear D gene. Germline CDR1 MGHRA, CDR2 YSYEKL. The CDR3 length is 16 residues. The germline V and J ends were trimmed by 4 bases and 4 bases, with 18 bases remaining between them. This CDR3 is CASSPPRSVYADTQYF. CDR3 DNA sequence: TGCGCCAGCAGCCCCCCAAGAAGCGTGTACGCAGATACGCAGTATTTT.

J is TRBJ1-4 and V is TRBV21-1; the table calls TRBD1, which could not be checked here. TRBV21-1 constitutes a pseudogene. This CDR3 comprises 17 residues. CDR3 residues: CASSGGVATRCNEKLFF. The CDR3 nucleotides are TGTGCCAGCAGTGGGGGCGTAGCTACAAGGTGTAATGAAAAACTGTTTTTT.

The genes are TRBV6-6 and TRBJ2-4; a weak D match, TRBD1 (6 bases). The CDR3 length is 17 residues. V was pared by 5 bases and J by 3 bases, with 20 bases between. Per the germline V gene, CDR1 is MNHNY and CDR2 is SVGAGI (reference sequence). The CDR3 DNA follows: TGTGCCAGCAGTCTTACGGGACACCGGCTAGGCAAAAACATTCAGTACTTC. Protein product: CASSLTGHRLGKNIQYF.

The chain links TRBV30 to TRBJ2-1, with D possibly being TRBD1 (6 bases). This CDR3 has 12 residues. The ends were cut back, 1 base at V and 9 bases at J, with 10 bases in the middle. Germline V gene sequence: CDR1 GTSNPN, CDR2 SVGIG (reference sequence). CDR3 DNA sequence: TGTGCCTGGAGTGAGGGGGAAAGTGAGCAGTTCTTC. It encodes CAWSEGESEQFF. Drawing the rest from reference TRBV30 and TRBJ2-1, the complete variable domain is SQTIHQWPATLVQPVGSPLSLECTVEGTSNPNLYWYRQAAGRGLQLLFYSVGIGQISSEVPQNLSASRPQDRQFILSSKKLLLSDSGFYLCAWSEGESEQFFGPGTRLTVL.

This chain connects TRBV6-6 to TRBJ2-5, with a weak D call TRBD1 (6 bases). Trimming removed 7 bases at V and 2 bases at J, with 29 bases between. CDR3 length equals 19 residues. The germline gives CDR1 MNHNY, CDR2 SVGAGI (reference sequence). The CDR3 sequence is CASTYRGSGVLGTQETQYF. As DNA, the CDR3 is TGTGCCAGCACCTACCGGGGTTCCGGCGTTTTAGGGACACAAGAGACCCAGTACTTC.

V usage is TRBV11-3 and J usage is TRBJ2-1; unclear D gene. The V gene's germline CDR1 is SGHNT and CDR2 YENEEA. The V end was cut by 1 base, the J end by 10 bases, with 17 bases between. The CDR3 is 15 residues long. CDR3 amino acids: CASSLVNSVLSEQFF. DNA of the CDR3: TGTGCCAGCAGCTTAGTTAATAGTGTTTTATCGGAGCAGTTCTTC.

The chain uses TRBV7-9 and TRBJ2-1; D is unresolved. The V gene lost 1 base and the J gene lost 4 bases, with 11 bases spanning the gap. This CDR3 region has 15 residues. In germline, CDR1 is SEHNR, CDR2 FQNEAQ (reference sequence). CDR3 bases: TGTGCCAGCAGCTTAGGGAGCCTTGCTTACAATGAGCAGTTCTTC. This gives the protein CASSLGSLAYNEQFF.

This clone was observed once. The CDR3 DNA reads TGTGCCATCAGTGGACTAGCGGGAGCCCAAGAGCAGTTCTTC. This translates into CAISGLAGAQEQFF. The chain recombines TRBV10-3 with TRBJ2-1, with 12 bases lining up with TRBD2. Germline lookup yields CDR1 ENHRY and CDR2 SYGVKD. After removal of 4 bases from V and 10 bases from J, the junction contained 5 bases not matched to a gene. There are 14 residues in the CDR3.

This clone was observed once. The CDR3 loop is CASSMLPGQGAPQPQHF. The DNA for the CDR3 is TGTGCCAGCTCAATGTTACCGGGACAGGGGGCTCCACAGCCCCAGCATTTT. The V call is TRBV18, the J call TRBJ1-5, with 12 bases fitting TRBD1. The V and J ends lost 5 bases and 7 bases, in that order; junction bases with no gene match: 12. Germline values: CDR1 KGHSH, CDR2 LQKENI. CDR3 length: 17 residues.

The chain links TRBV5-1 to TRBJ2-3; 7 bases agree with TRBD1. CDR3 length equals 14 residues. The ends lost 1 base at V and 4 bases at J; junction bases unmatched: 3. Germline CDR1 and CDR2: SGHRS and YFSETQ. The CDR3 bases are TGCGCCAGCAGCTTGCTACAGGGGTCAGATACGCAGTATTTT. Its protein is CASSLLQGSDTQYF.

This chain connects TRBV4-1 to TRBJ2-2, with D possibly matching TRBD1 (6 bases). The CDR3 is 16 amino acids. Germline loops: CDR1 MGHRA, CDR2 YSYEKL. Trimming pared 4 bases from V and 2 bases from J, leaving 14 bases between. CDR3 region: CASSRQQGFNTGELFF. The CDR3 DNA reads TGCGCCAGCAGCCGACAACAGGGCTTCAACACCGGGGAGCTGTTTTTT.

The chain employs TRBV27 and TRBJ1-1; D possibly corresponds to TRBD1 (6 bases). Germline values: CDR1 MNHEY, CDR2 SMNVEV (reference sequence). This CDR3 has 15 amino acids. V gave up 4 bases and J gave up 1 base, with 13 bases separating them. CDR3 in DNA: TGTGCCAGCAGTTATTGGGGGCGCGGGAACACTGAAGCTTTCTTT. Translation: CASSYWGRGNTEAFF.

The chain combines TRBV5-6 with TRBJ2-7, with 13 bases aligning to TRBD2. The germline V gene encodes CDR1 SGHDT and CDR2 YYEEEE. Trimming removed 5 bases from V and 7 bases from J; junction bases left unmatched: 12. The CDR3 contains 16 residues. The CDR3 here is CASSLPGTSGVDEQYF. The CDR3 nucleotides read TGTGCCAGCAGTTTACCCGGGACTAGCGGGGTTGATGAGCAGTACTTC.

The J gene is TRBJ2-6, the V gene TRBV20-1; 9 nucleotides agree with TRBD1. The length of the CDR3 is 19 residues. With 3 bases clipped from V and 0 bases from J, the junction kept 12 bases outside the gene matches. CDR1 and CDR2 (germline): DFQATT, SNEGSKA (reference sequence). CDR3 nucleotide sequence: TGCAGTGCTAGTGCCTTACCGGGACAGGGTAGCTCTGGGGCCAACGTCCTGACTTTC. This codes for CSASALPGQGSSGANVLTF.

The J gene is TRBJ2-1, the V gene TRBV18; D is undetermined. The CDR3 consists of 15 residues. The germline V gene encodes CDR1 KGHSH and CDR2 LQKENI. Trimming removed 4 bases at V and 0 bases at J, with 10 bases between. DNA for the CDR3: TGTGCCAGCTCACTCTACACTACCTCCTACAATGAGCAGTTCTTC. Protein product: CASSLYTTSYNEQFF.

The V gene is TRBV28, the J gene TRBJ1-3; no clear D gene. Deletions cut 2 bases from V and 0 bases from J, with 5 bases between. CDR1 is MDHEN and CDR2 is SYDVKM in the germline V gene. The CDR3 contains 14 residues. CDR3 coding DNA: TGTGCCAGCAGTTTACCCCACTCTGGAAACACCATATATTTT. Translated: CASSLPHSGNTIYF. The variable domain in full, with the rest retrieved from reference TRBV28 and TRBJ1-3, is DVKVTQSSRYLVKRTGEKVFLECVQDMDHENMFWYRQDPGLGLRLIYFSYDVKMKEKGDIPEGYSVSREKKERFSLILESASTNQTSMYLCASSLPHSGNTIYFGEGSWLTVV.

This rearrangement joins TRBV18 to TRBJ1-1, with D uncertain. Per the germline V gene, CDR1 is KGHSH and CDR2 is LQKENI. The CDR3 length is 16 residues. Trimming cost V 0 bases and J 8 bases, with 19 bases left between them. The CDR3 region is CASSPPTPGPYGEAFF. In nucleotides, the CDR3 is TGTGCCAGCTCACCACCCACCCCGGGTCCATATGGAGAAGCTTTCTTT.

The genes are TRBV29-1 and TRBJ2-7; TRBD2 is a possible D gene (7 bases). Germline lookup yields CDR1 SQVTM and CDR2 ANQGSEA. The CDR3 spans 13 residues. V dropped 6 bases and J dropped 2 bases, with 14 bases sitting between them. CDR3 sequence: CSVGRAGAYEQYF. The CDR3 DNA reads TGCAGCGTGGGGAGGGCAGGGGCCTACGAGCAGTACTTC.